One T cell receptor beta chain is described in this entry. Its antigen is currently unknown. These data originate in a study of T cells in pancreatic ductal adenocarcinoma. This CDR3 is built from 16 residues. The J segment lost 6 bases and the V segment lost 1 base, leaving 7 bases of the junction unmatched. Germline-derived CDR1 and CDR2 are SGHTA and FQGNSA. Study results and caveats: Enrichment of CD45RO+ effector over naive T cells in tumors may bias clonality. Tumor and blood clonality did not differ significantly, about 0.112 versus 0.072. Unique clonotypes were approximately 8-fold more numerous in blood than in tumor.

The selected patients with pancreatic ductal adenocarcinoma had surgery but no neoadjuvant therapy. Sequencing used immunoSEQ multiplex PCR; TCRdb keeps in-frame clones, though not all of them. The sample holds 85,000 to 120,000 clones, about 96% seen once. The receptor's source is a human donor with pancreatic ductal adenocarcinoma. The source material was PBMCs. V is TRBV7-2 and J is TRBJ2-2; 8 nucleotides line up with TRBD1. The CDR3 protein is CASSLVWTGSSGELFF. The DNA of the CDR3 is TGTGCCAGCAGCTTAGTGTGGACAGGGTCCTCCGGGGAGCTGTTTTTT.